This T cell receptor beta chain was identified during a study of blood T cell repertoires in COVID-19. Study information: T cells, B-cell-depleted T cells, or PBMCs supplied cDNA or gDNA.

Original analysis: Amplification of reference gene primers provided the estimated nucleated cell counts. Produced via immunoSEQ multiplex PCR; TCRdb's table is partial and in-frame only. V and J calls and clone size are as listed in that table; D and trimming were resolved from the DNA. The profile shows roughly 310,000 clones, about nine tenths of them singletons. This CDR3 has 17 amino acids. Germline V lookup: CDR1 KGHDR, CDR2 SFDVKD. Trimming at V came to 4 bases and at J to 4 bases, leaving 10 bases not matched to a gene. Clinical history as reported by participants underpinned cohort assignment.

The chain has TRBV24-1 and TRBJ2-3; 10 positions match TRBD1. Specimen: PBMCs or T cells enriched from blood (not recorded which). The sequence derives from a middle-aged woman who had recovered from COVID-19. The DNA for the CDR3 is TGTGCCACCAGTGACGGTACCGAGACAGGGGGCGCAGATACGCAGTATTTT. Its translation is CATSDGTETGGADTQYF.